This section outlines one T cell receptor beta chain sequence together with its context. Its antigen is currently unknown. Other DNA sequences within the sample encode an identical CDR3. The CDR3 totals 13 residues. Germline trimming cut 6 bases from V and 1 base from J; bases unmatched to any gene: 2. Germline V gene sequence: CDR1 MNHEY, CDR2 SVGAGI. This sample is drawn from a study of cytomegalovirus exposure and HLA in healthy donors. Healthy donors of bone marrow made up the group. Study-wide findings and caveats: An analysis was carried out at a later point. It showed that HLA-associated TCR beta chains were more clonally expanded than equally common non-associated chains. The likely explanation for a cluster of highly shared sequence variants was sequencing artifact.

Amplification used 60 Vbeta primers and 13 Jbeta primers. Profiling relied on immunoSEQ multiplex PCR, and the TCRdb table lists in-frame clones only, not all of them. The repertoire holds 200,000 to 250,000 clones, with about three quarters as singletons. The TCR was taken from a boy aged 5 to 17 in good health and CMV-seronegative. The V gene is TRBV6-5, the J gene TRBJ1-1; 7 bases map to TRBD1. The sample comprised PBMCs. In DNA form, the CDR3 reads TGTGCCAGCAGCCGACAGGGGAACACTGAAGCTTTCTTT. Its protein product is CASSRQGNTEAFF.